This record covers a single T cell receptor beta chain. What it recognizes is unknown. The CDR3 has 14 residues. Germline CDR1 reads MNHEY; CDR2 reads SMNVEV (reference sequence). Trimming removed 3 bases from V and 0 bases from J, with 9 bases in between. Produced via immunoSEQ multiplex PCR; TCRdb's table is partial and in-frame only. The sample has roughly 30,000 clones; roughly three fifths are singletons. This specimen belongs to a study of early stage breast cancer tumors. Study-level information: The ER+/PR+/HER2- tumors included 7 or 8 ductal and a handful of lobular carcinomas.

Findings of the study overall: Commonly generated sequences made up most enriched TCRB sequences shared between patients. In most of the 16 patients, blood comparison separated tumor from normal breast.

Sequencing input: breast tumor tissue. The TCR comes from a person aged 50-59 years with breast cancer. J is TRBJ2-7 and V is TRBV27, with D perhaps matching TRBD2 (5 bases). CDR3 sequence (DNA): TGTGCCAGCAGTTTTCGAGGGAGCTCCTACGAGCAGTACTTC. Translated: CASSFRGSSYEQYF.